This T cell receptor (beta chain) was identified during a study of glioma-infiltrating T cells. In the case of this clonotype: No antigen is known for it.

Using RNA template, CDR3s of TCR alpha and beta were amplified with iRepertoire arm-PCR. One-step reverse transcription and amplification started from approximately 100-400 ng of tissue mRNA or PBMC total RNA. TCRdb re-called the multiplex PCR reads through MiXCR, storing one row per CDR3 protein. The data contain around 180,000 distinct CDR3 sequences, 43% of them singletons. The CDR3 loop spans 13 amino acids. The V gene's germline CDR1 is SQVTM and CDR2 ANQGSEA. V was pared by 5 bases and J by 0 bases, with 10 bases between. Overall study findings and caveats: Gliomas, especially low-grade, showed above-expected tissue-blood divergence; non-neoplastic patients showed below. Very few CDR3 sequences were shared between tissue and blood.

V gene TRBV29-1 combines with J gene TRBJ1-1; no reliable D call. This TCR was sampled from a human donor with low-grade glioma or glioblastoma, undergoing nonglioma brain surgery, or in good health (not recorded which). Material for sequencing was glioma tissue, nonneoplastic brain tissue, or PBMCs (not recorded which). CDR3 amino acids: CSVNQAVNTEAFF. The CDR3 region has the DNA TGCAGCGTTAATCAGGCAGTGAACACTGAAGCTTTCTTT.